The 17 T cell receptor beta chains listed next were all sequenced from one sample in a study of T cell responses to AZD1222 COVID-19 vaccine. The assay was immunoSEQ multiplex PCR, and TCRdb's table has in-frame clones only and misses some. This table has 100,000 to 150,000 clones, roughly nine tenths appearing once. The sample consisted of peripheral blood, taken on day 0 of AZD1222 vaccination. These receptors were obtained from an adult in good health.

The chain couples TRBV18 to TRBJ1-5; 8 bases match TRBD1. Germline CDR1 KGHSH, CDR2 LQKENI. There are 14 residues in the CDR3. V was pared by 6 bases and J by 1 base, with 2 bases of the junction left unmatched. The CDR3 nucleotides are TGTGCCAGCTCGCAGGGGGCGAGCAATCAGCCCCAGCATTTT. Translation: CASSQGASNQPQHF.

The chain recombines TRBV5-1 with TRBJ1-6, with TRBD1 identical over 9 bases. The CDR3 has 14 amino acids. V trimming: 2 bases; J trimming: 8 bases; junction bases outside the gene matches: 2. Per the germline V gene, CDR1 is SGHRS and CDR2 is YFSETQ. CDR3 residues: CASSFRTGDSPLHF. CDR3 nucleotide sequence: TGCGCCAGCAGCTTCCGGACAGGGGATTCACCCCTCCACTTT.

The genes are TRBV4-3 and TRBJ1-3; D perhaps matches TRBD1 (6 bases). Germline V gene sequence: CDR1 LGHNA, CDR2 YSLEER. This CDR3 spans 17 amino acids. V lost 0 bases and J 0 bases, leaving 12 bases between the germline ends. DNA for the CDR3: TGCGCCAGCAGCCAAGAATCGGCAGGGGTCTCTGGAAACACCATATATTTT. Protein product: CASSQESAGVSGNTIYF.

The chain combines TRBV11-1 with TRBJ1-1; D is unresolved. Trimming shortened V by 3 bases and J by 2 bases, and 4 bases separated the two germline ends. Germline V gene sequence: CDR1 SGHAT, CDR2 FQDESV (reference sequence). The CDR3 sequence is 12 residues long. The CDR3 nucleotides read TGTGCCAGCAGCTTTCGTAACACTGAAGCTTTCTTT. As protein: CASSFRNTEAFF.

With regard to this clone: Other DNA sequences of this sample code for an identical CDR3. The chain has TRBV5-1 and TRBJ2-2; TRBD1 or TRBD2 may be the D gene (5 bases each). Germline CDR1 and CDR2: SGHRS and YFSETQ. V dropped 7 bases and J dropped 0 bases, with 13 bases sitting between them. CDR3 length: 15 amino acids. CDR3 DNA: TGCGCCAGCTCTTTACCGGGACCGAACACCGGGGAGCTGTTTTTT. It yields the protein CASSLPGPNTGELFF.

This clone turned up a few times. This chain uses TRBV7-2 with TRBJ1-1; D not certain. V shed 1 base and J shed 5 bases, with 11 bases lying between them. The germline CDR1 and CDR2 sequences are SGHTA and FQGNSA. CDR3 length equals 14 residues. CDR3 sequence (DNA): TGTGCCAGCAGCTTAGTGGCTGTGGGGACTGAAGCTTTCTTT. Its translation: CASSLVAVGTEAFF.

A single count supports this clone. The rearrangement joins TRBV27 to TRBJ1-2; 8 bases fit TRBD1. There are 14 residues in the CDR3. The ends lost 11 bases at V and 8 bases at J; junction bases unmatched: 16. Germline CDR1 reads MNHEY; CDR2 reads SMNVEV (reference sequence). CDR3 nucleotides: TGTGCCGCACGACAGGGGTCGAAGAGTATGGGCTACACCTTC. Translating gives CAARQGSKSMGYTF.

This sequence joins TRBV2 and TRBJ2-1; D is undetermined. The CDR3 is 13 amino acids. Per germline, CDR1 SNHLY and CDR2 FYNNEI. Deletions cut 5 bases from V and 5 bases from J, with 10 bases between. CDR3 in amino acids: CASSKGRDNEQFF. The CDR3 coding sequence is TGTGCCAGCAGTAAGGGCCGGGACAATGAGCAGTTCTTC.

The V and J genes are TRBV6-4 and TRBJ1-2; unclear D gene. V was cut by 4 bases and J by 8 bases, with 14 bases left in between. CDR3 length equals 13 residues. Germline V CDR1 and CDR2: MRHNA, SNTAGT. Here the CDR3 reads CASSGNRLGGYTF. The CDR3 bases are TGTGCCAGCAGTGGGAACAGACTCGGCGGCTACACCTTC.

The chain combines TRBV24-1 with TRBJ2-3; D possibly corresponds to TRBD2 (5 bases). The CDR3 has 14 residues. V was trimmed by 5 bases and J by 5 bases, leaving 13 bases between them. The germline V gene has CDR1 KGHDR and CDR2 SFDVKD. Here the CDR3 reads CATSGSGWQDTQYF. In DNA form, the CDR3 reads TGTGCCACCAGTGGGTCGGGATGGCAAGATACGCAGTATTTT.

This sequence joins TRBV27 and TRBJ1-4; maybe TRBD1 (5 bases). CDR3 length: 18 residues. V was trimmed by 2 bases and J by 8 bases, leaving 24 bases between them. Per germline, CDR1 MNHEY and CDR2 SMNVEV (reference sequence). This CDR3 is CASSLKNPARGRREKLFF. The CDR3, as DNA: TGTGCCAGCAGTTTAAAAAACCCTGCTCGGGGGAGGAGAGAAAAACTGTTTTTT. Looking up the rest from reference TRBV27 and TRBJ1-4 gives the full variable domain: EAQVTQNPRYLITVTGKKLTVTCSQNMNHEYMSWYRQDPGLGLRQIYYSMNVEVTDKGDVPEGYKVSRKEKRNFPLILESPSPNQTSLYFCASSLKNPARGRREKLFFGSGTQLSVL.

This clone was picked up one time. The identical CDR3 is also encoded by other nucleotide sequences in the sample. The gene calls are TRBV10-3 and TRBJ2-2; D unresolved. This CDR3 has 11 amino acids. CDR1 and CDR2 from the germline V gene are ENHRY and SYGVKD. V was pared by 8 bases and J by 2 bases, with 3 bases between. CDR3 bases: TGTGCCATCCGCAACACCGGGGAGCTGTTTTTT. Amino acid sequence: CAIRNTGELFF.

The sample holds one count of this clone. The chain employs TRBV7-6 and TRBJ2-5; D assignment may be TRBD1 or TRBD2 (5 bases each). Germline V lookup: CDR1 SGHVS, CDR2 FNYEAQ. V shed 5 bases and J shed 4 bases, with 17 bases lying between them. The CDR3 sequence is 15 residues long. The CDR3 is CASSPGHGTGETQYF. CDR3 coding DNA: TGTGCCAGCAGCCCAGGTCACGGGACGGGAGAGACCCAGTACTTC.

The chain's CDR3 is CASSVVGSSHEQFF. DNA for the CDR3: TGTGCCAGCAGCGTAGTGGGTAGCAGTCATGAGCAGTTCTTC. The rearrangement joins TRBV9 to TRBJ2-1; the D is unclear. Trimming removed 0 bases from V and 8 bases from J, with 12 bases in between. Germline V CDR1 and CDR2: SGDLS, YYNGEE. The CDR3 extends over 14 amino acids.

This clone was detected only once. V usage is TRBV12-3 or TRBV12-4 and J usage is TRBJ2-3; no clear D gene. The V end was cut by 5 bases, the J end by 5 bases, with 8 bases between. This CDR3 has 12 residues. CDR3 sequence: CASSLMGDTQYF. The CDR3 DNA reads as TGTGCCAGCAGTCTCATGGGAGATACGCAGTATTTT.

V usage is TRBV10-3 and J usage is TRBJ2-7, with unresolved D. Germline loops: CDR1 ENHRY, CDR2 SYGVKD. The ends were cut back, 0 bases at V and 0 bases at J, with 6 bases in the middle. This CDR3 is 14 amino acids long. CDR3 residues: CAISESTYSYEQYF. The CDR3 region has the DNA TGTGCCATCAGTGAGTCTACCTACTCCTACGAGCAGTACTTC.

The V gene is TRBV10-2, the J gene TRBJ1-1, with 7 bases lining up with TRBD1. After removal of 4 bases from V and 1 base from J, the junction contained 3 bases not matched to a gene. Germline V gene sequence: CDR1 WSHSY, CDR2 SAAADI. This CDR3 comprises 14 residues. The CDR3, as DNA: TGCGCCAGCAGTGCGACAGGGAGGAACACTGAAGCTTTCTTT. It is translated as CASSATGRNTEAFF.